This T cell receptor beta chain was retrieved from a study of T cells after yellow fever vaccination. General study points: A large majority of primary-vaccination clones showed up again after the booster (about 97% CD4, 88% CD8). Peak timing came faster in the weaker secondary response, day 5 versus 15.

Trimming left V 2 bases short and J 6 bases short, with 13 bases between. The CDR3 consists of 14 residues. Germline CDR1 is DFQATT and CDR2 is SNEGSKA (reference sequence). Turning to this clonotype: What it recognizes is unknown.

It was through 5'RACE template switching that TCR cDNA was made, with a universal primer site and UMIs added. MiXCR was run by TCRdb on the 5' RACE reads, yielding one entry per CDR3 protein. The sample has about 330,000 distinct CDR3 sequences, 6.5% to 8.5% seen once; the top ten hold roughly a sixth. This chain joins TRBV20-1 and TRBJ2-2; weak D call: TRBD2 (6 bases). The source of this sequence is a young man who received the YFV17D yellow fever vaccine. The sequenced sample was PBMCs, obtained 45 days after the first yellow fever vaccination. The CDR3 nucleotides read TGCAGTGCTAGATTAGCCTCGGGGGCCGGGGAGCTGTTTTTT. The encoded protein is CSARLASGAGELFF.